Shown below are 4 T cell receptor beta chains from a single sample sequenced in a study of Ad26.COV2.S vaccination and SARS-CoV-2 variants. Specified treatment: around 19 received Ad26.COV2.S at low or high dose, single or two shots; several received placebo; per-sample allocation not given. Material that was analyzed had been drawn on day 63 after the first vaccine or placebo injection. Produced via immunoSEQ multiplex PCR; TCRdb's table is partial and in-frame only. The sample includes hundreds of thousands of clones, roughly 90% of them seen just once. The sample consisted of peripheral blood, taken in a trial of Ad26.COV2.S vaccine versus placebo. All receptors come from a person aged 18-60 years who received the Ad26.COV2.S COVID-19 vaccine or a placebo.

This clone came up a few times. This chain connects TRBV19 to TRBJ2-1, with no clear D. The CDR3 consists of 16 residues. The germline gives CDR1 LNHDA, CDR2 SQIVND (reference sequence). The V end was cut by 4 bases, the J end by 2 bases, with 15 bases between. The CDR3 loop is CASSNFRSQTYNEQFF. CDR3 nucleotides: TGTGCCAGTAGTAACTTCCGAAGCCAAACCTACAATGAGCAGTTCTTC.

The chain has TRBV27 and TRBJ2-2; D is uncertain. The V gene's germline CDR1 is MNHEY and CDR2 SMNVEV (reference sequence). CDR3 size: 16 residues. Trimming took off 3 bases at V and 0 bases at J, with 11 bases between the two ends. The CDR3: CASSFSSNANTGELFF. The CDR3 DNA reads TGTGCCAGCAGTTTCTCCAGCAACGCGAACACCGGGGAGCTGTTTTTT.

On this clone: Other DNA sequences in this sample translate to the same CDR3. This chain links TRBV11-2 with TRBJ2-1; the match to TRBD2 covers 7 bases. Germline lookup yields CDR1 SGHAT and CDR2 FQNNGV. The CDR3 consists of 16 residues. The V and J ends lost 0 bases and 3 bases, in that order; junction bases with no gene match: 5. The CDR3 sequence: CASSLDLGGSYNEQFF. CDR3 in DNA: TGTGCCAGCAGCTTAGACCTGGGCGGGAGCTACAATGAGCAGTTCTTC.

The chain recombines TRBV7-6 with TRBJ2-3; D may be TRBD1 (6 bases). The CDR3 consists of 17 residues. Germline V gives CDR1 SGHVS, CDR2 FNYEAQ. Trimming pared 0 bases from V and 2 bases from J, leaving 15 bases between. The CDR3 bases are TGTGCCAGCAGCTTAGCGTACGCAGGGGTTATCACAGATACGCAGTATTTT. This gives the protein CASSLAYAGVITDTQYF.